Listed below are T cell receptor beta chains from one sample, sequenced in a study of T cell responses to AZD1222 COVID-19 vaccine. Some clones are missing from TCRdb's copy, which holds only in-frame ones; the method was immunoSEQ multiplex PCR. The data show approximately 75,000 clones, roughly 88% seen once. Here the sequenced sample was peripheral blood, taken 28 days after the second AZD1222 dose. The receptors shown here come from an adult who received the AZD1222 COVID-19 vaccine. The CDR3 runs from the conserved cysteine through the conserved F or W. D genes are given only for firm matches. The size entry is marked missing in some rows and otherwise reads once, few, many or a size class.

CDR3 protein: CASAHGSSGNTIYF
CDR3 DNA: TGTGCCAGCGCTCACGGCAGCTCTGGAAACACCATATATTTT
V gene: TRBV19
J gene: TRBJ1-3
clone size: NA
D gene: NA

CDR3 protein: CASSVDIGRETQYF
CDR3 DNA: TGTGCCAGCAGCGTAGATATAGGGAGAGAGACCCAGTACTTC
V gene: TRBV9
J gene: TRBJ2-5
clone size: once
D gene: NA

CDR3 protein: CAGEDRHYGYTF
CDR3 DNA: TGTGCCGGCGAGGACAGGCACTATGGCTACACCTTC
V gene: TRBV7-9
J gene: TRBJ1-2
clone size: NA
D gene: TRBD1

CDR3 protein: CASSVGSTQETQYF
CDR3 DNA: TGTGCCAGCAGCGTGGGAAGTACCCAAGAGACCCAGTACTTC
V gene: TRBV9
J gene: TRBJ2-5
clone size: NA
D gene: NA

CDR3 protein: CSVEARDTGELFF
CDR3 DNA: TGCAGCGTTGAGGCCAGAGACACCGGGGAGCTGTTTTTT
V gene: TRBV29-1
J gene: TRBJ2-2
clone size: NA
D gene: NA

CDR3 protein: CSVETDREKSGNTIYF
CDR3 DNA: TGCAGCGTTGAAACGGACAGGGAAAAGTCTGGAAACACCATATATTTT
V gene: TRBV29-1
J gene: TRBJ1-3
clone size: NA
D gene: TRBD1

CDR3 protein: CASSPQEGRYEQYF
CDR3 DNA: TGTGCCAGCAGCCCGCAGGAGGGGCGGTACGAGCAGTACTTC
V gene: TRBV7-2
J gene: TRBJ2-7
clone size: NA
D gene: NA

CDR3 protein: CASSHLAGGSYEQYF
CDR3 DNA: TGCGCCAGCAGCCACCTAGCGGGGGGTTCCTACGAGCAGTACTTC
V gene: TRBV4-1
J gene: TRBJ2-7
clone size: NA
D gene: TRBD2

CDR3 protein: CASSPTREGSEKLFF
CDR3 DNA: TGTGCCAGCAGCCCAACCCGGGAGGGAAGTGAAAAACTGTTTTTT
V gene: TRBV3-1/TRBV3-2
J gene: TRBJ1-4
clone size: once
D gene: NA

CDR3 protein: CASSPRLGSMVGSSEQYF
CDR3 DNA: TGTGCCAGCTCACCCCGGCTAGGGTCGATGGTGGGGTCCTCCGAGCAGTACTTC
V gene: TRBV18
J gene: TRBJ2-7
clone size: NA
D gene: NA

CDR3 protein: CAWTGGLRANEKLFF
CDR3 DNA: TGTGCCTGGACAGGGGGCCTAAGGGCGAATGAAAAACTGTTTTTT
V gene: TRBV30
J gene: TRBJ1-4
clone size: NA
D gene: TRBD1

CDR3 protein: CASSERTGSTGELFF
CDR3 DNA: TGTGCCAGCAGTGAAAGGACAGGGAGCACCGGGGAGCTGTTTTTT
V gene: TRBV6-1
J gene: TRBJ2-2
clone size: NA
D gene: TRBD1

CDR3 protein: CASSLSMGGNTIYF
CDR3 DNA: TGTGCCAGCAGTTTATCAATGGGGGGAAACACCATATATTTT
V gene: TRBV27
J gene: TRBJ1-3
clone size: once
D gene: NA

CDR3 protein: CASSIFRPPNTEAFF
CDR3 DNA: TGTGCCAGTAGTATCTTCAGGCCACCGAACACTGAAGCTTTCTTT
V gene: TRBV19
J gene: TRBJ1-1
clone size: NA
D gene: NA

CDR3 protein: CASSPLESGSPLHF
CDR3 DNA: TGCGCCAGCAGCCCCCTGGAGTCGGGTTCACCCCTCCACTTT
V gene: TRBV4-1
J gene: TRBJ1-6
clone size: few
D gene: NA

CDR3 protein: CASSPLTSSGGLQETQYF
CDR3 DNA: TGTGCCAGCTCACCCTTGACCTCTAGCGGGGGCCTCCAAGAGACCCAGTACTTC
V gene: TRBV18
J gene: TRBJ2-5
clone size: NA
D gene: TRBD2

CDR3 protein: CASSYRTGDGYTF
CDR3 DNA: TGTGCCAGCAGTTATAGGACAGGGGATGGCTACACCTTC
V gene: TRBV27
J gene: TRBJ1-2
clone size: NA
D gene: TRBD1

CDR3 protein: CASSLTRDSYEQYF
CDR3 DNA: TGTGCCAGCAGCTTAACCCGGGACAGTTACGAGCAGTACTTC
V gene: TRBV5-5
J gene: TRBJ2-7
clone size: NA
D gene: TRBD1

CDR3 protein: CASSEGFRRGGRETQYF
CDR3 DNA: TGCGCCAGCAGCGAAGGGTTTCGACGGGGGGGCCGAGAGACCCAGTACTTC
V gene: TRBV5-1
J gene: TRBJ2-5
clone size: NA
D gene: TRBD2

CDR3 protein: CASGAAGGLSTDTQYF
CDR3 DNA: TGTGCCAGCGGAGCGGCAGGGGGCCTTAGCACAGATACGCAGTATTTT
V gene: TRBV2
J gene: TRBJ2-3
clone size: NA
D gene: TRBD1

CDR3 protein: CASRGSITGGQPQHF
CDR3 DNA: TGTGCCAGCAGGGGCAGTATCACAGGGGGGCAGCCCCAGCATTTT
V gene: TRBV6-5
J gene: TRBJ1-5
clone size: once
D gene: TRBD1

CDR3 protein: CASSLIQGRNLGELFF
CDR3 DNA: TGTGCCAGCAGCTTAATCCAAGGGAGGAATCTTGGGGAGCTGTTTTTT
V gene: TRBV7-9
J gene: TRBJ2-2
clone size: NA
D gene: NA

CDR3 protein: CASSFDRGGDTQYF
CDR3 DNA: TGCGCCAGCAGCTTCGACAGGGGTGGTGATACGCAGTATTTT
V gene: TRBV5-1
J gene: TRBJ2-3
clone size: NA
D gene: TRBD1

CDR3 protein: CASRGDTRYEQYF
CDR3 DNA: TGTGCCAGCAGAGGGGACACCCGCTACGAGCAGTACTTC
V gene: TRBV28
J gene: TRBJ2-7
clone size: NA
D gene: NA

CDR3 protein: CASSRGLAGRNTGELFF
CDR3 DNA: TGCGCCAGCAGCCGAGGACTAGCGGGAAGGAACACCGGGGAGCTGTTTTTT
V gene: TRBV5-1
J gene: TRBJ2-2
clone size: NA
D gene: TRBD2

CDR3 protein: CASSPGASGADEQFF
CDR3 DNA: TGTGCCAGCAGCCCAGGGGCTAGCGGGGCCGATGAGCAGTTCTTC
V gene: TRBV7-9
J gene: TRBJ2-1
clone size: NA
D gene: TRBD2

CDR3 protein: CASSDLPIQRQFF
CDR3 DNA: TGTGCCAGCAGTGATCTCCCGATTCAGCGGCAGTTTTTT
V gene: TRBV2
J gene: TRBJ1-4
clone size: NA
D gene: NA

CDR3 protein: CATGQGSEAFF
CDR3 DNA: TGTGCCACCGGCCAGGGCTCTGAAGCTTTCTTT
V gene: TRBV7-9
J gene: TRBJ1-1
clone size: few
D gene: NA

CDR3 protein: CASTPDSRRGPQHF
CDR3 DNA: TGTGCCAGTACCCCGGACAGTCGGCGGGGGCCCCAGCATTTT
V gene: TRBV19
J gene: TRBJ1-5
clone size: NA
D gene: NA

CDR3 protein: CAWTPGTGVQPQHF
CDR3 DNA: TGTGCCTGGACCCCCGGGACAGGGGTCCAGCCCCAGCATTTT
V gene: TRBV30
J gene: TRBJ1-5
clone size: few
D gene: TRBD1

CDR3 protein: CASSEPQRGGYTGELFF
CDR3 DNA: TGTGCCAGCAGTGAACCCCAGCGGGGGGGCTACACCGGGGAGCTGTTTTTT
V gene: TRBV6-1
J gene: TRBJ2-2
clone size: once
D gene: TRBD2

CDR3 protein: CASSLRGGRTEAFF
CDR3 DNA: TGCGCCAGCAGCTTAAGGGGTGGGAGGACTGAAGCTTTCTTT
V gene: TRBV5-1
J gene: TRBJ1-1
clone size: few
D gene: NA

CDR3 protein: CASSPLTAGGRYEQYF
CDR3 DNA: TGTGCCAGCAGCCCGCTGACAGCGGGGGGGAGGTACGAGCAGTACTTC
V gene: TRBV7-2
J gene: TRBJ2-7
clone size: NA
D gene: TRBD2

CDR3 protein: CAWRDPYRAGNTIYF
CDR3 DNA: TGTGCCTGGAGGGACCCCTACAGGGCTGGAAACACCATATATTTT
V gene: TRBV30
J gene: TRBJ1-3
clone size: NA
D gene: NA

CDR3 protein: CASSQAERGVVVGEQYF
CDR3 DNA: TGCGCCAGCAGCCAAGCCGAGCGGGGGGTAGTTGTAGGCGAGCAGTACTTC
V gene: TRBV4-1
J gene: TRBJ2-7
clone size: NA
D gene: TRBD2

CDR3 protein: CASSESGGGLF
CDR3 DNA: TGTGCCAGCAGCGAAAGCGGGGGGGGTCTCTTC
V gene: TRBV11-2
J gene: TRBJ2-1
clone size: NA
D gene: TRBD2

CDR3 protein: CASSQVENTEAFF
CDR3 DNA: TGTGCCAGCAGCCAGGTCGAGAACACTGAAGCTTTCTTT
V gene: TRBV3-1/TRBV3-2
J gene: TRBJ1-1
clone size: once
D gene: NA

CDR3 protein: CASSYASTRYNSPLHF
CDR3 DNA: TGTGCCAGCAGTTACGCAAGTACGAGGTATAATTCACCCCTCCACTTT
V gene: TRBV6-2/TRBV6-3
J gene: TRBJ1-6
clone size: NA
D gene: NA

CDR3 protein: CATRQGNEKLFF
CDR3 DNA: TGTGCCACCAGACAGGGTAATGAAAAACTGTTTTTT
V gene: TRBV3-1/TRBV3-2
J gene: TRBJ1-4
clone size: NA
D gene: TRBD1

CDR3 protein: CASRNGQRDTEAFF
CDR3 DNA: TGTGCCAGCAGGAATGGACAAAGGGACACTGAAGCTTTCTTT
V gene: TRBV3-1/TRBV3-2
J gene: TRBJ1-1
clone size: few
D gene: NA

CDR3 protein: CASSLTQGYEQYF
CDR3 DNA: TGTGCCAGCAGCTTAACCCAGGGCTACGAGCAGTACTTC
V gene: TRBV7-9
J gene: TRBJ2-7
clone size: NA
D gene: NA

CDR3 protein: CAISESIESPLHF
CDR3 DNA: TGTGCCATCAGTGAGTCGATCGAGTCACCCCTCCACTTT
V gene: TRBV10-3
J gene: TRBJ1-6
clone size: NA
D gene: NA

CDR3 protein: CASSPGLAAYEQYF
CDR3 DNA: TGTGCCAGCAGCCCGGGACTAGCGGCCTACGAGCAGTACTTC
V gene: TRBV27
J gene: TRBJ2-7
clone size: few
D gene: TRBD2

CDR3 protein: CASSFRVGNNEQFF
CDR3 DNA: TGTGCCAGCAGCTTCAGGGTCGGGAACAATGAGCAGTTCTTC
V gene: TRBV11-2
J gene: TRBJ2-1
clone size: NA
D gene: NA

CDR3 protein: CASSPQTEQYF
CDR3 DNA: TGTGCCAGCAGCCCTCAAACCGAGCAGTACTTC
V gene: TRBV7-2
J gene: TRBJ2-7
clone size: few
D gene: NA

CDR3 protein: CASSQVTGGPTDTQYF
CDR3 DNA: TGTGCCAGCAGCCAAGTTACGGGGGGCCCCACAGATACGCAGTATTTT
V gene: TRBV3-1/TRBV3-2
J gene: TRBJ2-3
clone size: NA
D gene: NA

CDR3 protein: CASSGGQGRPLHF
CDR3 DNA: TGTGCCAGCAGTGGGGGACAGGGACGACCCCTCCACTTT
V gene: TRBV2
J gene: TRBJ1-6
clone size: NA
D gene: TRBD1

CDR3 protein: CASSLSLPGIQETQYF
CDR3 DNA: TGTGCCAGCAGCTTATCACTACCCGGGATCCAAGAGACCCAGTACTTC
V gene: TRBV5-8
J gene: TRBJ2-5
clone size: NA
D gene: NA

CDR3 protein: CASSAPGVGAEQYF
CDR3 DNA: TGTGCCAGCAGCGCCCCGGGAGTGGGGGCCGAGCAGTACTTC
V gene: TRBV11-3
J gene: TRBJ2-7
clone size: NA
D gene: NA

CDR3 protein: CASSYSYWRGTDTQYF
CDR3 DNA: TGTGCCAGCAGTTACTCGTATTGGCGGGGCACAGATACGCAGTATTTT
V gene: TRBV6-2/TRBV6-3
J gene: TRBJ2-3
clone size: once
D gene: NA

CDR3 protein: CASSSGLAGARDTQYF
CDR3 DNA: TGTGCCAGCAGCTCAGGACTAGCGGGGGCCAGAGATACGCAGTATTTT
V gene: TRBV7-2
J gene: TRBJ2-3
clone size: NA
D gene: TRBD2

CDR3 protein: CASSLVRDSPLHF
CDR3 DNA: TGTGCCAGCAGCTTAGTGAGAGATTCACCCCTCCACTTT
V gene: TRBV7-2
J gene: TRBJ1-6
clone size: NA
D gene: NA

CDR3 protein: CASSLMDGDTQYF
CDR3 DNA: TGTGCCAGCAGCTTAATGGACGGAGATACGCAGTATTTT
V gene: TRBV7-3
J gene: TRBJ2-3
clone size: NA
D gene: NA

CDR3 protein: CASSQDSAGLAVDTQYF
CDR3 DNA: TGCGCCAGCAGCCAAGATTCGGCGGGACTAGCGGTAGATACGCAGTATTTT
V gene: TRBV4-1
J gene: TRBJ2-3
clone size: NA
D gene: TRBD2

CDR3 protein: CASSRDRGLYNEQFF
CDR3 DNA: TGTGCCAGTAGTCGCGACAGGGGGTTGTACAATGAGCAGTTCTTC
V gene: TRBV19
J gene: TRBJ2-1
clone size: NA
D gene: TRBD1

CDR3 protein: CASSPTSGGRETQYF
CDR3 DNA: TGCGCCAGCAGTCCCACTAGCGGGGGGAGAGAGACCCAGTACTTC
V gene: TRBV23-1
J gene: TRBJ2-5
clone size: NA
D gene: TRBD2

CDR3 protein: CASSPTGLADYEQYF
CDR3 DNA: TGTGCCAGCAGCCCGACGGGACTAGCAGACTACGAGCAGTACTTC
V gene: TRBV5-6
J gene: TRBJ2-7
clone size: once
D gene: TRBD2